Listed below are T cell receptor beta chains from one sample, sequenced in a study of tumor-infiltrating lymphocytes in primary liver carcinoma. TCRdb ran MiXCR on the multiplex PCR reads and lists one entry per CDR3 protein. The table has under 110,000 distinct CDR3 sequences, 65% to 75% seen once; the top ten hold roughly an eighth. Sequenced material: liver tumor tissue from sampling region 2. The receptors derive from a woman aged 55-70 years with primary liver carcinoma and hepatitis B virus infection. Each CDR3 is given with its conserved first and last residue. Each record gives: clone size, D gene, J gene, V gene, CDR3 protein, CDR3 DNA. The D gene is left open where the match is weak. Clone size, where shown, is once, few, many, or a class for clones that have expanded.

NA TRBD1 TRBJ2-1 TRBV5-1 CASSEKLLRDSYNGQFF TGCGCCAGCAGCGAGAAACTACTCCGGGACAGCTACAATGGGCAGTTCTTC
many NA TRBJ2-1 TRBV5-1 CASSLESPWASRNNEQFF TGCGCCAGCAGCCTTGAGAGTCCTTGGGCTAGCAGGAACAATGAGCAGTTCTTC
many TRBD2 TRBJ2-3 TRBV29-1 CSVENQRGSTDTQYF TGCAGCGTTGAAAACCAGCGGGGCTCCACAGATACGCAGTATTTT
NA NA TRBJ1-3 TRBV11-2 CASNSRPDKGAYSGSTIYF TGTGCCAGCAACTCACGCCCGGACAAGGGAGCGTACTCTGGAAGCACCATATATTTT
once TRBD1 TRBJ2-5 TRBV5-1 CASNADRALNYF TGCGCCAGCAACGCGGACAGGGCCCTCAATTACTTC
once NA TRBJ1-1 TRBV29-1 CSIGALWTEAFF TGCAGCATCGGAGCGCTCTGGACAGAAGCTTTCTTT
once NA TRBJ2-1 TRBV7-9 CASRHGTAGNEQFF TGTGCCAGCAGACACGGGACGGCGGGGAATGAGCAGTTCTTC
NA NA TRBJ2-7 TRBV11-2 CASGGISYERYF TGTGCCAGCGGGGGTATCTCCTACGAGCGGTATTTT
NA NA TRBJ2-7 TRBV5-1 CASSLGTGSHEQYF TGCGCCAGCAGCTTAGGGACGGGGTCCCACGAGCAGTACTTC
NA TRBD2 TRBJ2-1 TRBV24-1 CSTSVGTNGTLYNEQFF TGTTCCACCAGTGTTGGGACTAACGGGACGCTTTACAATGAGCAGTTCTTC
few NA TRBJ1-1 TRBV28 CASSLSGVSRVGAFF TGTGCCAGCAGTTTATCCGGCGTCAGTCGAGTCGGAGCTTTCTTT
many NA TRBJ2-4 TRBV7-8 CASSYDLENIQYF TGTGCCAGCAGTTACGACCTAGAAAACATTCAGTACTTC
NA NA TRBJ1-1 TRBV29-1 CSVEHPGGRTEAFF TGCAGCGTTGAACATCCGGGTGGAAGGACTGAAGCTTTCTTT
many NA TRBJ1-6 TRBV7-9 CASGFGDSPLHF TGTGCCAGCGGCTTCGGGGATTCACCCCTCCACTTT
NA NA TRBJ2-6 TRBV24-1 CATSDPGANVLTF TGTGCCACCAGTGATCCTGGGGCCAACGTCCTGACTTTC
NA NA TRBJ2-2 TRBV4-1 CASGPSRDTYTGKLFF TGCGCCAGCGGCCCCTCTCGGGACACGTACACCGGGAAGCTGTTTTTT
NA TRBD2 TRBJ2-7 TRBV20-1 CSARNGRAGNEQYF TGCAGTGCTAGAAACGGGAGGGCCGGCAACGAGCAGTACTTC
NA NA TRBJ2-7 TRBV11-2 CASSLSTDSSRGFYEQYF TGTGCCAGCAGCTTGTCCACCGACAGCTCCCGCGGGTTCTACGAACAGTACTTC
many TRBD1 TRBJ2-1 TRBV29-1 CSAPGQGAGITKGQFF TGCAGCGCCCCGGGACAGGGGGCCGGAATCACAAAAGGGCAGTTCTTC
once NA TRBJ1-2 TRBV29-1 CSVATWCLYGYTF TGCAGCGTTGCGACATGGTGCTTGTATGGCTACACCTTC
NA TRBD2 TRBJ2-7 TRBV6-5 CARSQAGGHYEQYF TGTGCCAGGAGCCAAGCGGGAGGGCACTACGAGCAGTACTTC
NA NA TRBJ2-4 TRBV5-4 CAGSPPASDKNIQYF TGTGCCGGCAGTCCCCCGGCAAGCGACAAAAACATTCAGTACTTC
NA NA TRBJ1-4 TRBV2 CVSRAAATLDEKLFF TGTGTCAGCAGGGCCGCCGCCACACTTGATGAAAAACTGTTTTTT
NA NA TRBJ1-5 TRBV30 CAWSRLGPGSNQPQHF TGTGCCTGGAGTAGGTTAGGACCAGGGAGCAATCAGCCCCAGCATTTT
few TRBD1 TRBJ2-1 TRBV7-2 CASSLDTGAPFGGNEQFF TGTGCCAGCAGCTTAGACACAGGGGCCCCCTTTGGGGGCAATGAGCAGTTCTTC
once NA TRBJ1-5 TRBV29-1 CSMGSALESQHF TGCAGCATGGGTAGCGCACTGGAGTCCCAGCATTTT
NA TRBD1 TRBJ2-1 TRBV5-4 CASRNTSGQGSRDEQFF TGTGCCAGCAGAAACACATCGGGACAGGGTAGTCGCGATGAGCAGTTCTTC
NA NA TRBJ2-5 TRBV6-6 CASSPSTVPSLTGYF TGTGCCAGCAGCCCCAGTACGGTCCCGAGTTTGACCGGGTACTTC
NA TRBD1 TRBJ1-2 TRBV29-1 CSVDDQGGLDYGYTF TGCAGCGTTGATGATCAGGGGGGACTAGACTATGGCTACACCTTC
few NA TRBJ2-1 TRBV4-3 CASSQDAGSSYNEQFF TGCGCCAGCAGCCAAGATGCGGGAAGCTCCTACAATGAGCAGTTCTTC
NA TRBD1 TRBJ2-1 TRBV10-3 CAIRTGGITGCNEQFF TGTGCCATCAGGACAGGGGGAATCACGGGCTGCAATGAGCAGTTCTTT
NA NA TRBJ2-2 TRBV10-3 CVIRVAETKTGELFF TGTGTCATCAGGGTAGCGGAAACGAAGACCGGGGAGCTGTTTTTT
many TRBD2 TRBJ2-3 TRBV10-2 CASSGTSTLTDTQYF TGCGCCAGCAGTGGGACTAGCACTCTCACAGATACGCAGTATTTT
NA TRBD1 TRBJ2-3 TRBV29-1 CSVEGARGTDTQDF TGCAGCGTTGAAGGGGCCAGGGGGACAGATACGCAGGATTTT
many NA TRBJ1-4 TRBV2 CASSATGFGEKLFF TGTGCCAGCAGTGCGACCGGGTTTGGTGAAAAACTGTTTTTT
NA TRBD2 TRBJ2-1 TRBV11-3 CVSSLLAGDYNKRFF TGTGTCAGCAGCTTACTAGCGGGGGATTACAATAAGCGGTTCTTC
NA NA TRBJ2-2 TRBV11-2 CAISLVGGARNTEELLF TGTGCCATCAGCTTAGTGGGGGGAGCGAGGAACACCGAGGAGCTGTTATTT
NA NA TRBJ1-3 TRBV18 CPSSQTTQPGNTIYF TGTCCCAGCTCACAAACTACTCAGCCTGGAAACACCATATATTTT
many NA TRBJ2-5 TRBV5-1 CASSQQGQETQYF TGCGCCAGCTCCCAGCAGGGCCAGGAGACCCAGTACTTC
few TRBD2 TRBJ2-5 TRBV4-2 CASSLGTISEETQYF TGTGCCAGCAGCCTTGGGACTATTTCCGAAGAGACTCAGTACTTC
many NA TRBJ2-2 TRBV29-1 CSVGGHHTGELFF TGCAGCGTCGGGGGGCATCACACCGGGGAGCTGTTTTTT
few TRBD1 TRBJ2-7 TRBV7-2 CASSRSGQGSYEQYF TGTGCCAGCAGCCGATCGGGACAGGGCTCCTACGAGCAGTACTTC
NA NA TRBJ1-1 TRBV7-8 CASSLVAANTGALF TGTGCCAGCAGCTTAGTGGCAGCGAACACTGGAGCTTTATTC
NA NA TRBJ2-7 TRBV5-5 CASSLTPEQPYEQYF TGTGCCAGCAGCTTGACACCGGAACAGCCCTACGAGCAGTACTTC
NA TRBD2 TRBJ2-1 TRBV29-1 CSVEDLLHSGRHSEQFF TGCAGCGTTGAAGATCTTCTCCATAGCGGGAGACACAGTGAGCAGTTCTTC
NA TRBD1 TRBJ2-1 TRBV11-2 CTSSLTHGQGYRGEQFF TGTACCAGCAGTTTAACCCATGGACAGGGGTACAGGGGTGAGCAGTTCTTC
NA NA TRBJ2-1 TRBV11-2 CSSSPDSRYREQFF TGTTCCAGTAGTCCTGACTCGAGGTATAGGGAGCAGTTCTTC
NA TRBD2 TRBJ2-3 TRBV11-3 CASSLMTSTDTQYF TGTGCCAGCAGCTTAATGACTAGCACAGATACGCAATATTTT
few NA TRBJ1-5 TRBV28 CASSLWGAGPSRQPQHF TGTGCCAGCAGTTTATGGGGTGCCGGGCCGTCGAGACAGCCCCAGCATTTT
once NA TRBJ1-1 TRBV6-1 CASTQSPGAYMNTEALF TGTGCCAGCACTCAGAGTCCCGGGGCCTACATGAACACTGAAGCTTTATTT
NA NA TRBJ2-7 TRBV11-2 CASSPEVSSYEQYF TGTGCCAGCAGTCCGGAGGTGAGCTCCTACGAGCAGTACTTC
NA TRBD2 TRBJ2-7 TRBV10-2 CARGVKAGGFEQYF TGCGCCAGGGGTGTGAAAGCGGGAGGGTTCGAGCAGTACTTC
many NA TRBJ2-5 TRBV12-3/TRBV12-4 CASSLVAKWETQYF TGTGCCAGCAGTTTAGTCGCAAAGTGGGAGACCCAGTACTTC
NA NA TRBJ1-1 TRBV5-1 CASGPVTAYTEAFF TGCGCCAGCGGCCCTGTGACAGCGTACACTGAAGCTTTCTTT
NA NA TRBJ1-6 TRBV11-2 CASCLKVAAISPLHF TGTGCCAGCTGCTTAAAAGTGGCAGCTATCTCGCCCCTCCACTTT
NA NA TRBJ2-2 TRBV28 CANSSYRGGKLTGELFF TGTGCCAACAGTTCCTACAGGGGAGGCAAACTCACCGGGGAGCTGTTTTTT
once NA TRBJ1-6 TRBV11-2 CVSGLDPGSPLHF TGTGTCAGCGGTTTAGATCCGGGCTCACCCCTCCACTTT
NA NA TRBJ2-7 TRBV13 CASSLVDRDEKHF TGTGCCAGCAGCTTAGTAGACAGAGACGAGAAGCACTTC